This TCR beta chain comes out of a study of cytomegalovirus exposure and HLA in healthy donors. Study findings and constraints: Previous analysis showed most TCR beta V segments were productive about 87% or about 30% of the time.

Concerning this clone: Its specificity is not known.

It was with 60 Vbeta and 13 Jbeta primers that the PCR ran. The data were produced by immunoSEQ multiplex PCR, yet TCRdb's version contains in-frame clones alone and is incomplete. The profile covers some 120,000 clones, with over 65% appearing a single time and 4% taken by the ten largest. This CDR3 is 14 amino acids long. V shed 6 bases and J shed 3 bases, with 16 bases lying between them. The germline V gene encodes CDR1 SGHTS and CDR2 YDEGEE. The TCR sequence derives from a man aged 35 to 55 in good health and CMV-seropositive. Sample: PBMCs. V gene TRBV5-8 combines with J gene TRBJ2-7; D unclear. CDR3 DNA sequence: TGTGCCAGCACCCCCGGGTTGAAACGCTACGAGCAGTACTTC. Its protein product is CASTPGLKRYEQYF.